These 2 T cell receptor beta chains were all obtained from the same sample, sequenced in a study of blood T cell repertoires in COVID-19. TCRdb's copy holds only in-frame clones and misses some; the assay was immunoSEQ multiplex PCR. The data show about 350,000 clones, about 88% seen once. Sequences were obtained from PBMCs or T cells enriched from blood (not recorded which). The origin of the receptors is a woman under 40 who had recovered from COVID-19.

The CDR3 DNA reads as TGTGCCAGCAGCCTCCGCCCTTCGACAGGATCCTCCTACGAGCAGTACTTC. This sequence encodes CASSLRPSTGSSYEQYF. The V gene is TRBV11-2, the J gene TRBJ2-7, with TRBD1 as a possible D gene (6 bases). This CDR3 has 17 residues. V was trimmed by 5 bases and J by 0 bases, leaving 20 bases between them. The germline V gene encodes CDR1 SGHAT and CDR2 FQNNGV. Based on the CDR3 plus reference TRBV11-2 and TRBJ2-7, the full variable domain is EAGVAQSPRYKIIEKRQSVAFWCNPISGHATLYWYQQILGQGPKLLIQFQNNGVVDDSQLPKDRFSAERLKGVDSTLKIQPAKLEDSAVYLCASSLRPSTGSSYEQYFGPGTRLTVT.

V usage is TRBV28 and J usage is TRBJ2-7; 10 nucleotides line up with TRBD2. This CDR3 region has 15 residues. Looked up from germline, CDR1 is MDHEN and CDR2 is SYDVKM. Trimming cost V 4 bases and J 1 base; bases outside gene matches: 4. DNA of the CDR3: TGTGCCAGCAGTTACCGGACTAGCGGATCCTACGAGCAGTACTTC. Amino acid sequence: CASSYRTSGSYEQYF.